Below, 18 T cell receptor beta chains from the same sample are listed, as sequenced in a study of CD8+ T cells in alopecia areata. TCR sequencing used cDNA made by reverse transcription of extracted RNA. Sequenced by immunoSEQ multiplex PCR; TCRdb stores in-frame clones only, minus some. The sample contains 200,000 to 250,000 clones, about three fifths of which appear only once. Sample: CD4+ T cells sorted from blood, taken at week 0. All receptors derive from a human donor with alopecia areata.

The J gene is TRBJ2-5, the V gene TRBV5-1, with D unresolved. The CDR3 loop spans 12 amino acids. Germline CDR1 is SGHRS and CDR2 is YFSETQ. Deletions cut 2 bases from V and 0 bases from J, with 2 bases between. The CDR3 nucleotides read TGCGCCAGCAGCTTCGACCAAGAGACCCAGTACTTC. Protein product: CASSFDQETQYF.

The J gene is TRBJ2-7, the V gene TRBV18; 8 positions match TRBD1. The CDR3 runs 14 residues. The germline CDR1 and CDR2 sequences are KGHSH and LQKENI. Trimming took 3 bases from V and 6 from J; bases not matched to a gene: 7. The CDR3 reads CASSPADRAGEQYF. CDR3 bases: TGTGCCAGCTCACCCGCGGACAGGGCGGGCGAGCAGTACTTC.

The chain combines TRBV6-5 with TRBJ2-1; TRBD2 matches at 8 bases. This CDR3 region has 15 residues. The trim removed 5 bases at V and 10 bases at J, leaving 13 bases unmatched. The V gene's germline CDR1 is MNHEY and CDR2 SVGAGI. For the CDR3, the DNA is TGTGCCAGCAGTCAAAGTAGCGGCCGGGGGGGAGAGCAGTTCTTC. It yields the protein CASSQSSGRGGEQFF.

This clone was seen a few times. This chain connects TRBV29-1 to TRBJ2-7; tentative D call: TRBD1 (5 bases). The CDR3 runs to 13 residues. Looked up from germline, CDR1 is SQVTM and CDR2 is ANQGSEA. V dropped 2 bases and J dropped 1 base, with 9 bases sitting between them. This chain's CDR3 is CSVEKAGSYEQYF. As DNA, the CDR3 is TGCAGCGTTGAAAAGGCAGGGTCCTACGAGCAGTACTTC.

The chain has TRBV7-2 and TRBJ2-4; a possible D gene is TRBD1 (5 bases). V gave up 8 bases and J gave up 1 base, with 12 bases separating them. Per the germline V gene, CDR1 is SGHTA and CDR2 is FQGNSA. The CDR3 totals 14 residues. The CDR3 coding sequence is TGTGCCAGCGCAGGGAATTGGGCCAAAAACATTCAGTACTTC. Encoded protein: CASAGNWAKNIQYF.

This sequence joins TRBV15 and TRBJ2-7; D unclear. The CDR3 runs 11 residues. Per the germline V gene, CDR1 is LNHNV and CDR2 is YYDKDF (reference sequence). With 1 base removed from V and 4 bases from J, the gap between germline ends came to 2 bases. In nucleotides, the CDR3 is TGTGCCACCAGCAGAGCGTACGAGCAGTACTTC. Translating gives CATSRAYEQYF.

The chain employs TRBV29-1 and TRBJ1-2, with a tentative D call TRBD1 (6 bases). This CDR3 contains 15 residues. Germline CDR1 and CDR2: SQVTM and ANQGSEA. Trimming removed 3 bases from V and 6 bases from J, with 20 bases in between. CDR3 nucleotides: TGCAGCGTTGACCGGGGGGGCAGCCAGAATAATGGCTACACCTTC. As protein: CSVDRGGSQNNGYTF.

The rearrangement links TRBV9 to TRBJ2-7; D may be TRBD1 (5 bases). The germline V gene encodes CDR1 SGDLS and CDR2 YYNGEE. V was shortened by 0 bases and J by 3 bases, with 7 bases between the two germline ends. The CDR3 extends over 13 amino acids. In DNA form, the CDR3 reads TGTGCCAGCAGCGTAGGCAGGGACTACGAGCAGTACTTC. The encoded protein is CASSVGRDYEQYF.

This clone was counted once. The chain combines TRBV2 with TRBJ2-2; D ambiguous. Germline V CDR1 and CDR2: SNHLY, FYNNEI. Trimming cost V 3 bases and J 5 bases, with 10 bases left between them. The CDR3 spans 14 residues. In DNA form, the CDR3 reads TGTGCCAGCAGTGACCGGGCTTCTACCGGGGAGCTGTTTTTT. Its protein product is CASSDRASTGELFF.

The J gene is TRBJ1-3, the V gene TRBV4-1; TRBD1 matches 8 bases. CDR3 length equals 16 residues. Germline V gene data show CDR1 as MGHRA and CDR2 as YSYEKL. V was clipped by 2 bases and J by 4 bases; unmatched bases: 7. The CDR3 DNA reads TGCGCCAGCAGCCAACCCCTCAGGGGGCCAGGAAACACCATATATTTT. Translated: CASSQPLRGPGNTIYF.

The chain links TRBV2 to TRBJ1-1; TRBD1 is a possible D gene (5 bases). V was cut by 9 bases and J by 3 bases, with 14 bases left in between. The CDR3 runs to 13 residues. Germline lookup yields CDR1 SNHLY and CDR2 FYNNEI. The CDR3 DNA is TGTGCCAGTACGGGACGGAGGGACACTGAAGCTTTCTTT. Protein product: CASTGRRDTEAFF.

The V call is TRBV30, the J call TRBJ2-7, with D possibly being TRBD1 (6 bases). V gave up 1 base and J gave up 7 bases, with 14 bases separating them. Looked up from germline, CDR1 is GTSNPN and CDR2 is SVGIG (reference sequence). This CDR3 contains 13 residues. As DNA, the CDR3 is TGTGCCTGGAGTGCCAACAGGGTGGGGGAGCAGTACTTC. Translating gives CAWSANRVGEQYF. The complete variable domain, with remaining parts taken from reference TRBV30 and TRBJ2-7, reads SQTIHQWPATLVQPVGSPLSLECTVEGTSNPNLYWYRQAAGRGLQLLFYSVGIGQISSEVPQNLSASRPQDRQFILSSKKLLLSDSGFYLCAWSANRVGEQYFGPGTRLTVT.

The V and J genes are TRBV6-6 and TRBJ1-1, with 7 bases matching TRBD1. Per the germline V gene, CDR1 is MNHNY and CDR2 is SVGAGI (reference sequence). Trimming cost V 5 bases and J 7 bases; bases outside gene matches: 13. The CDR3 is 15 amino acids. The CDR3 sequence is CASSPGVTGHGEAFF. The CDR3 DNA is TGTGCCAGCAGTCCCGGGGTGACAGGGCACGGTGAAGCTTTCTTT.

As concerns this clone: The same CDR3 can be traced to other DNA sequences in this sample. This rearrangement joins TRBV6-5 to TRBJ1-1; D is perhaps TRBD1 (5 bases). CDR1 is MNHEY, CDR2 SVGAGI, per germline. The V end was cut by 0 bases, the J end by 5 bases, with 13 bases between. The CDR3 runs 15 residues. Here the CDR3 DNA reads TGTGCCAGCAGTTACTCCCGGGGGGGGTGGACTGAAGCTTTCTTT. Translating it yields CASSYSRGGWTEAFF.

The gene calls are TRBV6-5 and TRBJ1-5; tentatively, D is TRBD1 (5 bases). The CDR3 extends over 14 amino acids. The V gene's germline CDR1 is MNHEY and CDR2 SVGAGI. V dropped 6 bases and J dropped 4 bases, with 13 bases sitting between them. CDR3 sequence: CASSLHWGNQPQHF. The CDR3 DNA reads as TGTGCCAGCAGCCTCCACTGGGGGAATCAGCCCCAGCATTTT.

This clone was seen only once. The J gene is TRBJ1-1, the V gene TRBV2, with D maybe TRBD1 (5 bases). Germline V lookup: CDR1 SNHLY, CDR2 FYNNEI. V lost 6 bases and J lost 4, with 12 bases in between. This CDR3 is built from 13 residues. The CDR3 spells CASSRDPVTEAFF. The CDR3 DNA reads as TGTGCCAGCAGCAGGGATCCCGTCACTGAAGCTTTCTTT.

The chain employs TRBV30 and TRBJ1-4; no firm D call. V gave up 2 bases and J gave up 8 bases, with 12 bases separating them. This CDR3 spans 13 amino acids. Germline values: CDR1 GTSNPN, CDR2 SVGIG (reference sequence). CDR3 bases: TGTGCCTGGAGTTCCGACATAGGGGAAAAACTGTTTTTT. Translation gives CAWSSDIGEKLFF.

The V and J genes are TRBV9 and TRBJ2-2; 9 positions agree with TRBD1. This CDR3 region has 14 residues. J was trimmed by 6 bases and V by 4 bases; bases with no gene match: 4. Germline values: CDR1 SGDLS, CDR2 YYNGEE. Here the CDR3 DNA reads TGTGCCAGCAGCCCCCGGACAGGGGCCGGGGAGCTGTTTTTT. This translates into CASSPRTGAGELFF.